This T cell receptor (beta chain) is drawn from a study of response to subunit inactivated influenza vaccine. Germline CDR1 MNHEY, CDR2 SMNVEV (reference sequence). Trimming took 6 bases from V and 3 from J, leaving 15 bases between them. The CDR3 contains 15 residues. TCRdb redid the calling of the RT-PCR reads with MiXCR, one entry per CDR3 protein. The table shows about 500,000 distinct CDR3 sequences, with 16% occurring only once. The chain joins TRBV27 to TRBJ2-1; D is undetermined. The TCR sequence derives from a man aged 45-69 years who received an inactivated influenza vaccine. The starting material was CD4+ T cells sorted from PBMCs, obtained about 24 months after vaccination. CDR3 protein: CASRSGLFVYNEQFF. The CDR3 nucleotides read TGTGCCAGCAGAAGTGGCCTTTTTGTCTACAATGAGCAGTTCTTC.